Given below is one T cell receptor beta chain in context. Germline values: CDR1 SNHLY, CDR2 FYNNEI. The V end was cut by 10 bases, the J end by 1 base, with 8 bases between. The CDR3 is 13 residues long. The sample originates from a study of cytomegalovirus exposure and HLA in healthy donors. PCR was performed using 60 Vbeta and 13 Jbeta primers. TCRdb's copy holds only in-frame clones and misses some; the assay was immunoSEQ multiplex PCR. The sample carries about 86,000 clones, about three quarters recorded once. This chain links TRBV2 with TRBJ2-6; D remains ambiguous. The sequenced sample was PBMCs. The TCR comes from a male donor in good health and CMV-seropositive. The CDR3 protein is CAIEQSGANVLTF. The CDR3 DNA sequence: TGTGCCATCGAACAATCTGGGGCCAACGTCCTGACTTTC.